The 29 T cell receptor beta chains in this list originate from one sample, sequenced in a study of metastatic and nonmetastatic thyroid tumors. TCRdb re-called clones from the PCR reads using MiXCR. This table holds approximately 12,000 clones, 31% found once. Thyroid surgery took place with no prior treatment in any patient. The specimen sequenced was tumor tissue. Source of these receptors: a male donor with papillary thyroid cancer or a benign thyroid nodule (not recorded which). Some clones in this sample may be carry-over from other donors' samples.

V usage is TRBV4-3 and J usage is TRBJ1-4; no definite D call. CDR3 length equals 14 residues. Germline values: CDR1 LGHNA, CDR2 YSLEER. The germline V and J ends were trimmed by 1 base and 4 bases, with 7 bases remaining between them. CDR3 sequence: CASSQVSSNEKLFF. The CDR3 DNA sequence: TGCGCCAGCAGCCAAGTGAGCAGTAATGAAAAACTGTTTTTT.

This clone was seen more than once but under ten times. The rearrangement uses TRBV6-1 and TRBJ1-6; 11 bases are a match to TRBD1. CDR1 and CDR2 (germline): MNHNS, SASEGT. The CDR3 length is 16 residues. Unmatched junction bases numbered 11, after V lost 6 bases and J lost 10 bases. In DNA form, the CDR3 reads TGTGCCAGCAGACCTGGGACAGGGGGACTCGGCTCACCCCTCCACTTT. Translating gives CASRPGTGGLGSPLHF.

V usage is TRBV4-3 and J usage is TRBJ2-2; the D is unclear. Germline V gives CDR1 LGHNA, CDR2 YSLEER. The CDR3 sequence is 15 residues long. V lost 6 bases and J 0 bases, leaving 11 bases between the germline ends. The DNA for the CDR3 is TGCGCCAGCAGACTAAGTGTCACGAACACCGGGGAGCTGTTTTTT. This translates into CASRLSVTNTGELFF.

The CDR3 coding sequence is TGTGCCAGCATCTTCGGACAGGTTGGAGATGAGCAGTTCTTC. Translation gives CASIFGQVGDEQFF. This chain connects TRBV11-2 to TRBJ2-1, with 7 bases identical to TRBD1. Looked up from germline, CDR1 is SGHAT and CDR2 is FQNNGV. Trimming at V came to 7 bases and at J to 8 bases, leaving 11 bases not matched to a gene. The CDR3 contains 14 residues. Full variable domain (remainder filled in from reference TRBV11-2 and TRBJ2-1): EAGVAQSPRYKIIEKRQSVAFWCNPISGHATLYWYQQILGQGPKLLIQFQNNGVVDDSQLPKDRFSAERLKGVDSTLKIQPAKLEDSAVYLCASIFGQVGDEQFFGPGTRLTVL.

This clone is categorized as medium-sized (0.01 to 0.1%). V and J are TRBV20-1 and TRBJ1-2; D call uncertain. Germline V gene sequence: CDR1 DFQATT, CDR2 SNEGSKA (reference sequence). The CDR3 contains 14 residues. DNA of the CDR3: TGCAGACCGTCCGGCAGCCGCTCTGGCTATGGCTACACCTTC. This translates into CRPSGSRSGYGYTF.

The table lists this clone with many counts. V usage is TRBV20-1 and J usage is TRBJ2-3; the match to TRBD2 covers 11 bases. Unmatched junction bases numbered 8, after V lost 5 bases and J lost 1 base. The CDR3 spans 16 residues. Germline V gene lookup returns CDR1 DFQATT and CDR2 SNEGSKA (reference sequence). The DNA for the CDR3 is TGCAGTGCTGATACGGGACTAGCGGCCCGCACAGATACGCAGTATTTT. This codes for CSADTGLAARTDTQYF.

This clone was observed a few times. The DNA of the CDR3 is TGCAGTGCTAGAGATTATGAGGAGCGGGAGGGTATTAATGAGCAGTTCTTC. Translated, it gives CSARDYEEREGINEQFF. The gene calls are TRBV20-1 and TRBJ2-1; the match to TRBD2 covers 10 bases. This CDR3 spans 17 amino acids. Germline lookup yields CDR1 DFQATT and CDR2 SNEGSKA (reference sequence). V gave up 0 bases and J gave up 7 bases; unmatched junction bases: 12.

The count of this clone is one. The CDR3 loop is CASSQEQGNSPLHF. The CDR3 DNA sequence: TGCGCCAGCAGCCAAGAACAGGGGAATTCACCCCTCCACTTT. This chain uses TRBV4-3 with TRBJ1-6; 7 bases are a match to TRBD1. CDR1 and CDR2 from the germline V gene are LGHNA and YSLEER. This CDR3 has 14 residues. V lost 0 bases and J lost 7; bases outside the gene matches: 0.

The chain carries TRBV6-1 and TRBJ1-1; D is uncertain. With 4 bases removed from V and 1 base from J, the gap between germline ends came to 7 bases. CDR3 length: 13 amino acids. Germline V gives CDR1 MNHNS, CDR2 SASEGT. The CDR3 DNA follows: TGTGCCAGCAGTGCACAGACGAACACTGAAGCTTTCTTT. This codes for CASSAQTNTEAFF.

This chain connects TRBV6-2 or TRBV6-3 to TRBJ1-5; 8 nucleotides line up with TRBD1. The CDR3 is 15 residues long. Germline CDR1 reads MNHEY; CDR2 reads SVGEGT. Trimming took 2 bases from V and 0 from J; bases not matched to a gene: 0. Here the CDR3 reads CASSYTGGSNQPQHF. CDR3 in DNA: TGTGCCAGCAGTTACACAGGGGGTAGCAATCAGCCCCAGCATTTT.

The chain joins TRBV18 to TRBJ1-6; 7 bases are a match to TRBD1. Germline V lookup: CDR1 KGHSH, CDR2 LQKENI. The CDR3 is 14 amino acids. J was trimmed by 4 bases and V by 9 bases; bases with no gene match: 6. CDR3 loop: CARSLGQYNSPLHF. The CDR3 region has the DNA TGTGCCAGATCTCTGGGACAGTATAATTCACCCCTCCACTTT.

The chain combines TRBV7-3 with TRBJ2-7; tentatively, D is TRBD2 (5 bases). V dropped 5 bases and J dropped 2 bases, with 16 bases sitting between them. The CDR3 spans 15 residues. Germline V CDR1 and CDR2: SGHTA, FQGTGA. CDR3 nucleotide sequence: TGTGCCAGCAGCCCAACAGCTGGACTGACCTACGAGCAGTACTTC. Encoded protein: CASSPTAGLTYEQYF.

CDR3 residues: CASSYSRAGTGNQPQHF. The CDR3 DNA sequence: TGTGCCAGCAGTTACTCTCGCGCCGGGACAGGGAATCAGCCCCAGCATTTT. The rearrangement links TRBV6-5 to TRBJ1-5, with 9 bases aligning to TRBD1. This CDR3 region has 17 residues. V shed 0 bases, J shed 4 bases, and the junction held 7 bases outside the gene matches. The V gene's germline CDR1 is MNHEY and CDR2 SVGAGI.

This sequence joins TRBV13 and TRBJ2-7, with TRBD2 matching 10 bases. In germline, CDR1 is PRHDT, CDR2 FYEKMQ (reference sequence). This CDR3 comprises 16 residues. V lost 6 bases, J lost 0 bases, and 8 bases stayed unmatched. The CDR3 DNA is TGTGCCAGCAGACCCCTGGGACTAGCGAGCTCCTACGAGCAGTACTTC. Translation: CASRPLGLASSYEQYF.

Many counts were recorded for this clone. The chain recombines TRBV6-1 with TRBJ2-5, with D hard to call. The length of the CDR3 is 16 residues. Per germline, CDR1 MNHNS and CDR2 SASEGT. The V end was cut by 3 bases, the J end by 3 bases, with 17 bases between. The CDR3 loop is CASSDPGRTPKETQYF. The CDR3, as DNA: TGTGCCAGCAGTGATCCAGGCCGAACGCCCAAAGAGACCCAGTACTTC.

Ten or more counts support this clone. The rearrangement links TRBV19 to TRBJ2-2, with a possible D match to TRBD2 (6 bases). The V and J ends lost 5 bases and 4 bases respectively, with 20 bases between them. The CDR3 sequence is 17 residues long. CDR1 LNHDA and CDR2 SQIVND come from the germline V gene (reference sequence). The CDR3 is CASSPGLFGGVTGELFF. CDR3 bases: TGTGCCAGTAGTCCTGGACTTTTCGGGGGAGTCACCGGGGAGCTGTTTTTT.

This clone was counted between two and nine times. This rearrangement joins TRBV6-1 to TRBJ2-7; D may be TRBD2 (6 bases). The V gene's germline CDR1 is MNHNS and CDR2 SASEGT. The CDR3 has 12 residues. Trimming stripped 6 bases from V and 2 bases from J, with 8 bases between. The CDR3 spells CASRRETYEQYF. The CDR3, as DNA: TGTGCCAGCAGACGGGAGACCTACGAGCAGTACTTC.

The V call is TRBV5-1, the J call TRBJ2-7; TRBD2 might be the D (6 bases). Germline values: CDR1 SGHRS, CDR2 YFSETQ. The V and J ends lost 0 bases and 7 bases respectively, with 17 bases between them. The CDR3 runs to 15 residues. DNA of the CDR3: TGCGCCAGCAGCTTGGCGTCGAACCGGGCGGGGGAGCAGTACTTC. Encoded protein: CASSLASNRAGEQYF.

J is TRBJ2-5 and V is TRBV5-1; 8 nucleotides match TRBD2. Germline lookup yields CDR1 SGHRS and CDR2 YFSETQ. This CDR3 is built from 17 residues. With 3 bases clipped from V and 5 bases from J, the junction kept 15 bases outside the gene matches. The CDR3 spells CASSSGAIAGSGETQYF. The DNA of the CDR3 is TGCGCCAGCAGCTCCGGGGCCATAGCGGGAAGTGGGGAGACCCAGTACTTC.

The DNA for the CDR3 is TGTGCCAGCAGTGAAGCGCTGTATGGGGGGGCGTTCGGAGAGACCCAGTACTTC. Protein product: CASSEALYGGAFGETQYF. The chain recombines TRBV6-1 with TRBJ2-5, with D perhaps TRBD2 (7 bases). The germline gives CDR1 MNHNS, CDR2 SASEGT. The CDR3 extends over 18 amino acids. Trimming stripped 0 bases from V and 4 bases from J, with 21 bases between.

This clone was seen only once. It is likely a read error, because the conserved phenylalanine at the end of the CDR3 is missing. The DNA is left out, because the CDR3 cannot be placed on it with certainty; the CDR3 is given as TCRdb lists it. V and J are TRBV10-3 and TRBJ1-5; TRBD1, the table's D call, lacks a check against the DNA. The CDR3 spans 14 residues, counting both ends. CDR1 and CDR2 from the germline V gene are ENHRY and SYGVKD. CDR3 in amino acids: CAIGRTGGQKPKHL.

About this clone: An end of the junction does not agree with germline; a read error may underlie this. The chain carries TRBV7-7 and TRBJ1-5, with 8 bases fitting TRBD1. From germline, CDR1 is SSHAT and CDR2 FNYEAQ (reference sequence). The CDR3 totals 16 residues. The CDR3 nucleotides read TGTGCTAGCAGCTTAGGCCGACAGGGGTGGAATCATCCCCAGCATTTT. Translated, it gives CASSLGRQGWNHPQHF.

V is TRBV10-3 and J is TRBJ1-5, with D perhaps matching TRBD1 (5 bases). CDR1 and CDR2 from the germline V gene are ENHRY and SYGVKD. The CDR3 length is 15 residues. Between the trimmed V and J ends, which lost 6 bases and 2 bases, there was a span of 14 bases. The CDR3, as DNA: TGTGCCATCAGCAGGGAAATGGGTGGCAATCAGCCCCAGCATTTT. Translating it yields CAISREMGGNQPQHF.

As for this clone: Since a much larger clone is just one base distant, this may be a read error. The chain recombines TRBV11-1 with TRBJ2-3, with D perhaps TRBD1 (5 bases). The CDR3 extends over 15 amino acids. Per the germline V gene, CDR1 is SGHAT and CDR2 is FQDESV (reference sequence). V was pared by 7 bases and J by 6 bases, with 20 bases between. The CDR3 region is CASNYDMGRSDTQYF. CDR3 DNA: TGTGCCAGCAACTACGACATGGGGCGTTCGGATACGCAGTATTTT.

This clone was detected ten times or more. It may be a read error: a sequence one base away is much more abundant. In the same sample, other DNA sequences code for this CDR3. The chain uses TRBV27 and TRBJ1-5; TRBD1 might be the D (6 bases). Germline CDR1 reads MNHEY; CDR2 reads SMNVEV (reference sequence). CDR3 length: 13 residues. CDR3 coding DNA: TGTGCCAGCAGTATGACAGGCAATCAACCCCAGCATTTT. Translation: CASSMTGNQPQHF.

J is TRBJ1-2 and V is TRBV25-1; D not resolved. This CDR3 is 11 amino acids long. Trimming removed 8 bases from V and 6 bases from J, with 10 bases in between. CDR1 and CDR2 (germline): MGHDK, SYGVNS. This CDR3 is CASGLRDGYTF. The CDR3 region has the DNA TGTGCCAGCGGACTGAGGGATGGCTACACCTTC.

This clone has only a few counts. The chain recombines TRBV28 with TRBJ1-4, with D hard to call. This CDR3 comprises 14 residues. CDR1 is MDHEN and CDR2 is SYDVKM in the germline V gene. V lost 2 bases, J lost 4 bases, and 8 bases lay in between. CDR3 protein: CASSLREYNEKLFF. CDR3 sequence (DNA): TGTGCCAGCAGTTTAAGGGAGTATAATGAAAAACTGTTTTTT.

The gene calls are TRBV12-3 or TRBV12-4 and TRBJ2-1, with TRBD2 matching over 10 bases. This CDR3 is built from 16 residues. The V segment lost 5 bases and the J segment 3 bases; nucleotides outside the gene matches: 7. CDR3 loop: CASSPQAGGIYNEQFF. In DNA, the CDR3 is TGTGCCAGCAGTCCACAAGCGGGGGGGATCTACAATGAGCAGTTCTTC.

This clone occurred many times. The chain links TRBV28 to TRBJ2-5; D is perhaps TRBD1 or TRBD2 (5 bases each). The CDR3 spans 15 residues. Germline V gene lookup returns CDR1 MDHEN and CDR2 SYDVKM. The V gene lost 5 bases and the J gene lost 5 bases, with 18 bases spanning the gap. The CDR3 reads CASSPHGTPQETQYF. CDR3 in DNA: TGTGCCAGCAGTCCGCATGGGACCCCTCAGGAGACCCAGTACTTC.